Listed below are T cell receptor beta chains from one sample, sequenced in a study of Graves' ophthalmopathy and Graves' hyperthyroidism. Each CDR3 protein is one row after TCRdb ran MiXCR on the multiplex PCR reads. The sample has some 390,000 distinct CDR3 sequences; about 18% are singletons. The sequencing sample was made of peripheral blood. These receptors came from a woman between 18 and 29 years old with Graves' ophthalmopathy. Each CDR3 is given with its conserved first and last residue. D genes are given only for firm matches. Size is stated as once, few, many or a size class.

size | J | D | V | DNA | CDR3
once | TRBJ2-5 | . | TRBV6-5 | TGTGCCAGCAGTTACTCGCCCGGACAGAGCCAAGAGACCCAGTACTTC | CASSYSPGQSQETQYF
many | TRBJ1-5 | . | TRBV28 | TGTGCCAGCAGAGAGGGCCCCCAGCCCCAGCATTTT | CASREGPQPQHF
many | TRBJ1-5 | TRBD1 | TRBV11-2 | TGTGCCAGCAGCGAGCGTGACAGGGGTGATCAGCCCCAGCATTTT | CASSERDRGDQPQHF
many | TRBJ2-2 | . | TRBV30 | TGTGCCTGGAGTGCAGACGCGGCCGGGGAGCTGTTTTTT | CAWSADAAGELFF
many | TRBJ1-5 | . | TRBV19 | TGTGCCAGTAGAAGGCGAACTAAGAATCAGCCCCAGCATTTT | CASRRRTKNQPQHF
many | TRBJ2-6 | . | TRBV12-3/TRBV12-4 | TGTGCCAGCCTTGATAACAGGGACGGGGCCAACGTCCTGACTTTC | CASLDNRDGANVLTF
many | TRBJ1-2 | . | TRBV6-1 | TGTGCCAGCAGCCTGGGAGAAGGTCGTCGGGGCTACACCTTC | CASSLGEGRRGYTF
many | TRBJ2-7 | . | TRBV28 | TGTGCCAGCAGTTTAGTCAGTTTGTTCTCCTACGAGCAGTACTTC | CASSLVSLFSYEQYF
few | TRBJ2-5 | . | TRBV24-1 | TGTGCCACCAGTGGGGGGTCGGGGCGAGAGACCCAGTACTTC | CATSGGSGRETQYF
many | TRBJ1-1 | . | TRBV27 | TGTGCCAGCAGTTTATCTCAGATCAGTGAAGCTTTCTTT | CASSLSQISEAFF
many | TRBJ2-7 | TRBD1 | TRBV28 | TGTGCCAGCACCCCCTCTGGACAGGGGCTTAGCTCCTACGAGCAGTACTTC | CASTPSGQGLSSYEQYF